One and the same sample provided the 26 T cell receptor beta chains below, sequenced in a study of OX40 agonist ivuxolimab in advanced cancers. Sequencing used immunoSEQ multiplex PCR; TCRdb keeps in-frame clones, though not all of them. The table includes roughly 36,000 clones, 84% detected once. The sequences come from CD4+ or CD8+ T cells sorted from blood, collected in a trial of the OX40 agonist ivuxolimab. The receptor set was obtained from an adult with an advanced solid tumor such as melanoma, head and neck, liver or kidney cancer.

The rearrangement joins TRBV7-9 to TRBJ1-4; 9 nucleotides line up with TRBD1. The CDR3 spans 15 residues. V lost 5 bases to trimming and J lost 6 bases; unmatched junction nucleotides: 7. Germline V gene sequence: CDR1 SEHNR, CDR2 FQNEAQ (reference sequence). CDR3 in DNA: TGTGCCAGCAGCGAAACACAGGGGGCCGATGAAAAACTGTTTTTT. Protein: CASSETQGADEKLFF. Full variable domain (rest looked up from reference TRBV7-9 and TRBJ1-4): DTGVSQNPRHKITKRGQNVTFRCDPISEHNRLYWYRQTLGQGPEFLTYFQNEAQLEKSRLLSDRFSAERPKGSFSTLEIQRTEQGDSAMYLCASSETQGADEKLFFGSGTQLSVL.

This chain connects TRBV7-9 to TRBJ2-5; no clear D. The CDR3 spans 14 residues. Per germline, CDR1 SEHNR and CDR2 FQNEAQ (reference sequence). V was cut by 1 base and J by 4 bases, with 10 bases left in between. The CDR3 DNA reads as TGTGCCAGCAGCTTAGGGACCCTGGGAGAGACCCAGTACTTC. This codes for CASSLGTLGETQYF.

This sequence joins TRBV11-2 and TRBJ2-7; 9 bases line up with TRBD2. This CDR3 comprises 16 residues. Trimming at V came to 1 base and at J to 5 bases, leaving 9 bases not matched to a gene. Germline CDR1 SGHAT, CDR2 FQNNGV. The CDR3 loop reads CASSLAWLAGVNEQYF. The CDR3 DNA is TGTGCCAGCAGCTTAGCGTGGTTAGCGGGAGTAAACGAGCAGTACTTC. The whole variable domain, remainder taken from reference TRBV11-2 and TRBJ2-7, is EAGVAQSPRYKIIEKRQSVAFWCNPISGHATLYWYQQILGQGPKLLIQFQNNGVVDDSQLPKDRFSAERLKGVDSTLKIQPAKLEDSAVYLCASSLAWLAGVNEQYFGPGTRLTVT.

V and J are TRBV5-6 and TRBJ2-7; D might be TRBD1 or TRBD2, each matching 6 bases. Per the germline V gene, CDR1 is SGHDT and CDR2 is YYEEEE. The V and J ends lost 4 bases and 4 bases respectively, with 12 bases between them. The CDR3 runs 13 residues. The CDR3 DNA reads TGTGCCAGCAGCAAGGGGGGCAATTACGAGCAGTACTTC. This translates into CASSKGGNYEQYF.

The chain uses TRBV7-2 and TRBJ2-7, with TRBD2 matching 8 bases. CDR3 length equals 15 residues. Per the germline V gene, CDR1 is SGHTA and CDR2 is FQGNSA. V was pared by 1 base and J by 0 bases, with 2 bases of the junction left unmatched. CDR3 residues: CASSLVGLDSYEQYF. The CDR3 region has the DNA TGTGCCAGCAGCTTAGTGGGACTAGACTCCTACGAGCAGTACTTC.

The chain links TRBV7-2 to TRBJ2-5; 7 bases map to TRBD1. The CDR3 covers 14 residues. The germline CDR1 and CDR2 sequences are SGHTA and FQGNSA. The V and J ends lost 4 bases and 7 bases, in that order; junction bases with no gene match: 9. CDR3 protein: CASSYDDRVTTQYF. The DNA for the CDR3 is TGTGCCAGCAGCTATGACGACAGGGTGACGACCCAGTACTTC.

The chain carries TRBV5-1 and TRBJ2-7, with TRBD1 identical over 8 bases. The length of the CDR3 is 14 residues. Germline V gene sequence: CDR1 SGHRS, CDR2 YFSETQ. J was trimmed by 4 bases and V by 4 bases; bases with no gene match: 7. The CDR3 sequence is CASSPAGGIYEQYF. As DNA, the CDR3 is TGCGCCAGCAGCCCGGCAGGGGGCATTTACGAGCAGTACTTC.

J is TRBJ1-6 and V is TRBV9, with no clear D. This CDR3 has 14 amino acids. Germline lookup yields CDR1 SGDLS and CDR2 YYNGEE. V was clipped by 3 bases and J by 9 bases, with 13 bases between them. In DNA form, the CDR3 reads TGTGCCAGCAGCGGCAGTGGCGGGCGTTCACCCCTCCACTTT. This translates into CASSGSGGRSPLHF.

The rearrangement links TRBV4-1 to TRBJ2-5; D is unclear. The CDR3 contains 13 residues. Germline CDR1 reads MGHRA; CDR2 reads YSYEKL. The ends were cut back, 0 bases at V and 7 bases at J, with 9 bases in the middle. CDR3 amino acids: CASSQDGRLTQYF. The CDR3 DNA follows: TGCGCCAGCAGCCAAGATGGCCGATTGACCCAGTACTTC.

The chain uses TRBV5-8 and TRBJ2-7, with D perhaps matching TRBD1 (6 bases). This CDR3 region has 12 residues. CDR1 is SGHTS, CDR2 YDEGEE, per germline. V was shortened by 6 bases and J by 4 bases, with 11 bases between the two germline ends. The CDR3 spells CASTGTTYEQYF. The CDR3 region has the DNA TGTGCCAGCACCGGGACAACTTACGAGCAGTACTTC.

The chain combines TRBV5-1 with TRBJ2-2, with a weak D call TRBD2 (6 bases). Germline values: CDR1 SGHRS, CDR2 YFSETQ. V shed 3 bases and J shed 2 bases, with 11 bases lying between them. The CDR3 runs to 15 residues. The CDR3 spells CASSSGTANTGELFF. CDR3 sequence (DNA): TGCGCCAGCAGCTCCGGGACTGCAAACACCGGGGAGCTGTTTTTT.

This chain uses TRBV5-1 with TRBJ2-3; D is uncertain. There are 15 residues in the CDR3. V lost 4 bases, J lost 2 bases, and 14 bases lay in between. The germline gives CDR1 SGHRS, CDR2 YFSETQ. CDR3 DNA: TGCGCCAGCAGCGCTGGGGTGAGCGCCACAGATACGCAGTATTTT. Its protein is CASSAGVSATDTQYF.

The CDR3 protein is CASSFRTGAQETQYF. The CDR3 nucleotides read TGTGCCAGTAGTTTCCGGACAGGGGCCCAAGAGACCCAGTACTTC. J is TRBJ2-5 and V is TRBV19, with 9 bases identical to TRBD1. This CDR3 has 15 residues. Germline-derived CDR1 and CDR2 are LNHDA and SQIVND (reference sequence). The J segment lost 1 base and the V segment lost 5 bases, leaving 5 bases of the junction unmatched. Full variable domain (remainder filled in from reference TRBV19 and TRBJ2-5): DGGITQSPKYLFRKEGQNVTLSCEQNLNHDAMYWYRQDPGQGLRLIYYSQIVNDFQKGDIAEGYSVSREKKESFPLTVTSAQKNPTAFYLCASSFRTGAQETQYFGPGTRLLVL.

This chain links TRBV19 with TRBJ2-1, with 8 bases that match TRBD2. CDR1 and CDR2 (germline): LNHDA, SQIVND (reference sequence). The CDR3 runs 16 residues. Unmatched junction bases numbered 14, after V lost 5 bases and J lost 8 bases. Here the CDR3 DNA reads TGTGCCAGTAGTCGACCCCCTAGCGGGTCCTCGGATGAGCAGTTCTTC. As protein: CASSRPPSGSSDEQFF. The full variable domain, in which reference TRBV19 and TRBJ2-1 provide the parts outside the CDR3, is DGGITQSPKYLFRKEGQNVTLSCEQNLNHDAMYWYRQDPGQGLRLIYYSQIVNDFQKGDIAEGYSVSREKKESFPLTVTSAQKNPTAFYLCASSRPPSGSSDEQFFGPGTRLTVL.

This clone was detected once. The chain employs TRBV4-2 and TRBJ1-2, with D uncertain. The CDR3 runs to 15 residues. Germline V CDR1 and CDR2: LGHNA, YNFKEQ. With 1 base removed from V and 0 bases from J, the gap between germline ends came to 9 bases. The CDR3 is CASSQVSASNYGYTF. In nucleotides, the CDR3 is TGTGCCAGCAGCCAAGTGTCAGCCTCTAACTATGGCTACACCTTC.

The sample holds a few counts of this clone. The CDR3 reads CASSLVVKSYEQYF. The CDR3 DNA sequence: TGTGCCAGCAGCTTAGTGGTGAAGTCCTACGAGCAGTACTTC. V and J are TRBV7-6 and TRBJ2-7; D gene uncertain. The CDR3 loop spans 14 amino acids. Germline CDR1 and CDR2: SGHVS and FNYEAQ. Trimming shortened V by 1 base and J by 1 base, and 8 bases separated the two germline ends.

The V call is TRBV19, the J call TRBJ2-2; 7 nucleotides line up with TRBD1. The CDR3 contains 16 residues. The germline V gene has CDR1 LNHDA and CDR2 SQIVND (reference sequence). After removal of 7 bases from V and 0 bases from J, the junction contained 8 bases not matched to a gene. CDR3: CASINSQGANTGELFF. In nucleotides, the CDR3 is TGTGCCAGTATCAATAGTCAGGGGGCGAACACCGGGGAGCTGTTTTTT. Full variable domain (outside the CDR3, taken from reference TRBV19 and TRBJ2-2): DGGITQSPKYLFRKEGQNVTLSCEQNLNHDAMYWYRQDPGQGLRLIYYSQIVNDFQKGDIAEGYSVSREKKESFPLTVTSAQKNPTAFYLCASINSQGANTGELFFGEGSRLTVL.

This sequence joins TRBV5-6 and TRBJ1-1; a possible D gene is TRBD1 (6 bases). The CDR3 is made up of 14 amino acids. V lost 4 bases, J lost 2 bases, and 12 bases lay in between. CDR1 and CDR2 (germline): SGHDT, YYEEEE. CDR3: CASSRGTSNTEAFF. CDR3 bases: TGTGCCAGCAGCCGCGGGACAAGTAACACTGAAGCTTTCTTT.

Regarding this clone: At one end the junction does not follow the germline gene, possibly because of a read error. V gene TRBV4-2 combines with J gene TRBJ2-1; the match to TRBD2 covers 10 bases. The CDR3 loop spans 16 amino acids. Per germline, CDR1 LGHNA and CDR2 YNFKEQ. CDR3 loop: CASSQPSGSSHNEQFF. The CDR3 nucleotides are TGTGCCAGCAGCCAACCTAGCGGGAGCTCCCACAATGAGCAGTTCTTC.

The chain carries TRBV5-1 and TRBJ2-2; D is unclear. Trimming cost V 0 bases and J 3 bases, with 12 bases left between them. Germline CDR1 and CDR2: SGHRS and YFSETQ. This CDR3 has 16 residues. CDR3 nucleotides: TGCGCCAGCAGCTTGGCCACGTTCGCCGACACCGGGGAGCTGTTTTTT. This codes for CASSLATFADTGELFF.

This clone was seen a few times. CDR3 nucleotides: TGTGCCAGTAGAGCAGCATCTAATGAGCAGTTCTTC. Protein product: CASRAASNEQFF. The chain is built from TRBV19 and TRBJ2-1, with D uncertain. This CDR3 comprises 12 residues. The germline V gene has CDR1 LNHDA and CDR2 SQIVND (reference sequence). Deletions cut 6 bases from V and 7 bases from J, with 10 bases between.

The J gene is TRBJ1-6, the V gene TRBV19; TRBD1 aligns across 8 bases. Trimming at V came to 5 bases and at J to 5 bases, leaving 2 bases not matched to a gene. In germline, CDR1 is LNHDA, CDR2 SQIVND (reference sequence). The CDR3 has 14 residues. The CDR3 DNA reads as TGTGCCAGTAGTGACAGGGGTAATAATTCACCCCTCCACTTT. It is translated as CASSDRGNNSPLHF.

The chain is built from TRBV7-8 and TRBJ2-3; possibly TRBD1 or TRBD2 for D (5 bases each). The CDR3 consists of 15 residues. The germline V gene has CDR1 SGHVS and CDR2 FQNEAQ. Trimming pared 5 bases from V and 4 bases from J, leaving 16 bases between. This CDR3 is CASSPRVGDADTQYF. The CDR3 nucleotides are TGTGCCAGCAGCCCGCGTGTGGGGGACGCAGATACGCAGTATTTT.

CDR3 coding DNA: TGTGCCAGCAGTCCGTGGACAGGGGGCGGATATGGCTACACCTTC. Residues: CASSPWTGGGYGYTF. The chain employs TRBV27 and TRBJ1-2; 11 bases align to TRBD1. The CDR3 is 15 residues long. The V gene end was trimmed by 5 bases and the J gene end by 5 bases; junction bases not matched to a gene: 7. Germline CDR1 reads MNHEY; CDR2 reads SMNVEV (reference sequence).

The rearrangement uses TRBV6-1 and TRBJ2-1; 8 nucleotides agree with TRBD1. V was pared by 7 bases and J by 4 bases, with 3 bases of the junction left unmatched. The CDR3 contains 13 residues. Germline assignment: CDR1 MNHNS and CDR2 SASEGT. The CDR3 here is CASTDRGYNEQFF. CDR3 DNA sequence: TGTGCCAGCACCGACAGGGGATACAATGAGCAGTTCTTC.

The chain carries TRBV25-1 and TRBJ1-1; D may be TRBD1 (5 bases). The CDR3 runs to 16 residues. The germline CDR1 and CDR2 sequences are MGHDK and SYGVNS. The V gene lost 4 bases and the J gene lost 4 bases, with 19 bases spanning the gap. The CDR3 here is CASSAITGARSTEAFF. Here the CDR3 DNA reads TGTGCCAGCAGTGCCATAACCGGGGCCCGGAGCACTGAAGCTTTCTTT.